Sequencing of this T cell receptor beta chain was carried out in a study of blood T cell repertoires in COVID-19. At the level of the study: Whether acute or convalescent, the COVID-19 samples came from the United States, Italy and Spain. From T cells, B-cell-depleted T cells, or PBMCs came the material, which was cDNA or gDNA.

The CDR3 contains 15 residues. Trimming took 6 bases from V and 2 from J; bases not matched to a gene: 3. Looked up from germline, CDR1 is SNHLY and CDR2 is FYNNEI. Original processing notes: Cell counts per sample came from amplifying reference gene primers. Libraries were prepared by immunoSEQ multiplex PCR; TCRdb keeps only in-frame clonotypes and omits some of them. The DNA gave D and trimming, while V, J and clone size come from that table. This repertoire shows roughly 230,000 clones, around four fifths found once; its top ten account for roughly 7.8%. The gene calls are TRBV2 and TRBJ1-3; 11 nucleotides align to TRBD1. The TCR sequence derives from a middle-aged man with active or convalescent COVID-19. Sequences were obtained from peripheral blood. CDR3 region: CASSEGQGAGNTIYF. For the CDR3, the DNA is TGTGCCAGCAGCGAGGGACAGGGGGCTGGAAACACCATATATTTT. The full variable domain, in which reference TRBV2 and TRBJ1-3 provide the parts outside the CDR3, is EPEVTQTPSHQVTQMGQEVILRCVPISNHLYFYWYRQILGQKVEFLVSFYNNEISEKSEIFDDQFSVERPDGSNFTLKIRSTKLEDSAMYFCASSEGQGAGNTIYFGEGSWLTVV.